This T cell receptor (beta chain) was sequenced in a study of blood T cell repertoires in COVID-19. Across the study: The analysed material was cDNA or gDNA that came from T cells, B-cell-depleted T cells, or PBMCs.

Produced via immunoSEQ multiplex PCR; TCRdb's table is partial and in-frame only. The data hold a few hundred thousand clones, with around nine tenths observed a single time. Individuals aged roughly 18 to 90 years were recruited from 24 US areas. Cohorts were determined from participant-reported clinical history. This clonotype was obtained from a woman aged 40 to 50 who had recovered from COVID-19. The source material was PBMCs or T cells enriched from blood (not recorded which).

The CDR3 DNA reads TGTGCCAGCAGCGTAGGGGGACTAGCTTCGTATGAGCAGTTCTTC. This codes for CASSVGGLASYEQFF. This chain links TRBV9 with TRBJ2-1, with TRBD2 identical over 9 bases. The CDR3 covers 15 residues. V lost 0 bases, J lost 8 bases, and 6 bases stayed unmatched. CDR1 is SGDLS, CDR2 YYNGEE, per germline.